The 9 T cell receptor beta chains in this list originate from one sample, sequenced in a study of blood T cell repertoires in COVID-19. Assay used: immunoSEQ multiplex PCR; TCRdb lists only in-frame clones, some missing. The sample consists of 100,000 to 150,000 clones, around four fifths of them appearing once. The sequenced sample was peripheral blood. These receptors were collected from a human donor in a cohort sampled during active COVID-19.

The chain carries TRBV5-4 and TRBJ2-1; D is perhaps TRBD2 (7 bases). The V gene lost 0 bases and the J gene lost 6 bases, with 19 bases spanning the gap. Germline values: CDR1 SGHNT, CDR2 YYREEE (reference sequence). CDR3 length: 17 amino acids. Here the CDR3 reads CASSLARLAGALNEQFF. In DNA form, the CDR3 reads TGTGCCAGCAGCTTGGCGCGCCTTGCGGGGGCCCTCAATGAGCAGTTCTTC.

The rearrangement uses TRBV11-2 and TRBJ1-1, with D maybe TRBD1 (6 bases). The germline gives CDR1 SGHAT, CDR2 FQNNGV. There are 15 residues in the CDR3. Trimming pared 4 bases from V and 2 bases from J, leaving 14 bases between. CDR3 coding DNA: TGTGCCAGCAGCTGGGGGCCGGGGGGCAACACTGAAGCTTTCTTT. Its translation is CASSWGPGGNTEAFF. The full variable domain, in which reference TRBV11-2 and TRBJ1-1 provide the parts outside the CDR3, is EAGVAQSPRYKIIEKRQSVAFWCNPISGHATLYWYQQILGQGPKLLIQFQNNGVVDDSQLPKDRFSAERLKGVDSTLKIQPAKLEDSAVYLCASSWGPGGNTEAFFGQGTRLTVV.

CDR3 sequence reads: CSASLGAGNQPQHF. The CDR3 DNA is TGCAGTGCTAGTTTGGGGGCTGGCAATCAGCCCCAGCATTTT. J is TRBJ1-5 and V is TRBV20-1; D may be TRBD1 (6 bases). V was shortened by 3 bases and J by 2 bases, with 11 bases between the two germline ends. The length of the CDR3 is 14 residues. Per the germline V gene, CDR1 is DFQATT and CDR2 is SNEGSKA (reference sequence).

The CDR3 is CASSPRTGGVTDTQYF. The CDR3 DNA follows: TGTGCCAGCAGTCCCCGGACAGGGGGCGTGACAGATACGCAGTATTTT. The V call is TRBV28, the J call TRBJ2-3, with TRBD1 matching over 11 bases. The CDR3 contains 16 residues. The germline V gene encodes CDR1 MDHEN and CDR2 SYDVKM. After removal of 5 bases from V and 3 bases from J, the junction contained 7 bases not matched to a gene.

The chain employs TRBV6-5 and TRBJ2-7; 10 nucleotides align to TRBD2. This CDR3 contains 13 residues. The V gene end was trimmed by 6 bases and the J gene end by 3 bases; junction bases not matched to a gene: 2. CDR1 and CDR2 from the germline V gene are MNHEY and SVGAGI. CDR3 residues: CASRASGSYEQYF. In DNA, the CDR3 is TGTGCCAGCAGGGCTAGCGGGAGCTACGAGCAGTACTTC.

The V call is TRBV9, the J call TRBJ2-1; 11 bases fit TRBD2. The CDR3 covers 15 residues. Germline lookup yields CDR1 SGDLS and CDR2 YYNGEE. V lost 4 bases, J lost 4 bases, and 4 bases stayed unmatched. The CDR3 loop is CASSTTSGTYNEQFF. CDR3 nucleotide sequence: TGTGCCAGCAGCACGACTAGCGGGACTTACAATGAGCAGTTCTTC.

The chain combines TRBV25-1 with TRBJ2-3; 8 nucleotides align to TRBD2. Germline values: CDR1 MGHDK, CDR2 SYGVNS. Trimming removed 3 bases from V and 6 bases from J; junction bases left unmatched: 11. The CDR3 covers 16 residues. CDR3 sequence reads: CASSDREGLKLDTQYF. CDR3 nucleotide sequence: TGTGCCAGCAGTGACCGGGAGGGGTTAAAGCTGGATACGCAGTATTTT.

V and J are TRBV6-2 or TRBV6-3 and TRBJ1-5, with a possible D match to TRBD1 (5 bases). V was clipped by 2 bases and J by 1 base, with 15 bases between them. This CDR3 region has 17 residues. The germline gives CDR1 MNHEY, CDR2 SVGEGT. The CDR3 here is CASSYGIDRVSNQPQHF. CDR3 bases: TGTGCCAGCAGTTACGGGATCGACAGAGTAAGCAATCAGCCCCAGCATTTT.

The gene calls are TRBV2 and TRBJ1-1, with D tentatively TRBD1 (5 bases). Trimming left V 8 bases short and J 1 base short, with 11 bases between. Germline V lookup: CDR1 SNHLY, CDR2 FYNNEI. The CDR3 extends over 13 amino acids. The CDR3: CASGGDGNTEAFF. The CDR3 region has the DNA TGTGCCAGCGGAGGGGACGGGAACACTGAAGCTTTCTTT.